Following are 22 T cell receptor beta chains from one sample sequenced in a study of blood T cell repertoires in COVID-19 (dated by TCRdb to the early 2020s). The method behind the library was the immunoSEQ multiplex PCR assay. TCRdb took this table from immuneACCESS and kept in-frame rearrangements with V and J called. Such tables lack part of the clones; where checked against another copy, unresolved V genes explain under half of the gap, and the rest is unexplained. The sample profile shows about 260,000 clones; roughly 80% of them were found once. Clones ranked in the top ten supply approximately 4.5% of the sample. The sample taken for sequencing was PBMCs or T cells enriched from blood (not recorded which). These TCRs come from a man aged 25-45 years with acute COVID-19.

The CDR3 DNA is TGTGCCAGCAGGGAATGGACAGGGATAGGAGATAATTCACCCCTCCACTTT. Translated: CASREWTGIGDNSPLHF. The chain has TRBV27 and TRBJ1-6; 8 positions match TRBD1. The V gene end was trimmed by 6 bases and the J gene end by 5 bases; junction bases not matched to a gene: 12. This CDR3 has 17 amino acids. Looked up from germline, CDR1 is MNHEY and CDR2 is SMNVEV (reference sequence).

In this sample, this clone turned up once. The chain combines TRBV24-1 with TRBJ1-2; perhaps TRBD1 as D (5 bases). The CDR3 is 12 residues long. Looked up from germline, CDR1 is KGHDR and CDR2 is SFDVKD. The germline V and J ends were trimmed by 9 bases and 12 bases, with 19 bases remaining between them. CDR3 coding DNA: TGTGCCACCGTCACTCACCCGACAGACCACACCTTC. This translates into CATVTHPTDHTF.

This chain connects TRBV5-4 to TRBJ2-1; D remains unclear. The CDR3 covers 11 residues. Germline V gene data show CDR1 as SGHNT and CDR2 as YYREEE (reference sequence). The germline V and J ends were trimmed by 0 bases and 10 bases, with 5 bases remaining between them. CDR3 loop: CASSLGREQFF. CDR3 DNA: TGTGCCAGCAGCTTGGGGCGGGAGCAGTTCTTC. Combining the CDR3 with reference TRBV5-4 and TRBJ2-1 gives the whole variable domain ETGVTQSPTHLIKTRGQQVTLRCSSQSGHNTVSWYQQALGQGPQFIFQYYREEENGRGNFPPRFSGLQFPNYSSELNVNALELDDSALYLCASSLGREQFFGPGTRLTVL.

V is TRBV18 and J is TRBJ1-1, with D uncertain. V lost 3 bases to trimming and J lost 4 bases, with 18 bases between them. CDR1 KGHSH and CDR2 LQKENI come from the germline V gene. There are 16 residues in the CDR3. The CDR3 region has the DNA TGTGCCAGCTCACCGCCCCCGACCCGGGGAGGCACTGAAGCTTTCTTT. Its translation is CASSPPPTRGGTEAFF.

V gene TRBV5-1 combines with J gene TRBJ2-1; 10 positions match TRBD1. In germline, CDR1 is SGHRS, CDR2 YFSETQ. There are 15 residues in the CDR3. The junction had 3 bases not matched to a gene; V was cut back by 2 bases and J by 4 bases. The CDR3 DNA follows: TGCGCCAGCAGCTTACCGGGACAGGGGTACAATGAGCAGTTCTTC. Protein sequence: CASSLPGQGYNEQFF.

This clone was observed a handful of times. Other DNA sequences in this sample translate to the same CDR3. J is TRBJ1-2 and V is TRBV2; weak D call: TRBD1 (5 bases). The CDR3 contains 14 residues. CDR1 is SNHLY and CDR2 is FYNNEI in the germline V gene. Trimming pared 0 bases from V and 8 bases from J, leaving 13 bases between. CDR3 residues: CASSEALPGEGYTF. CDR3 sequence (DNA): TGTGCCAGCAGTGAAGCGCTTCCGGGGGAAGGCTACACCTTC. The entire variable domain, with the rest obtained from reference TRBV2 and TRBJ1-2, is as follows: EPEVTQTPSHQVTQMGQEVILRCVPISNHLYFYWYRQILGQKVEFLVSFYNNEISEKSEIFDDQFSVERPDGSNFTLKIRSTKLEDSAMYFCASSEALPGEGYTFGSGTRLTVV.

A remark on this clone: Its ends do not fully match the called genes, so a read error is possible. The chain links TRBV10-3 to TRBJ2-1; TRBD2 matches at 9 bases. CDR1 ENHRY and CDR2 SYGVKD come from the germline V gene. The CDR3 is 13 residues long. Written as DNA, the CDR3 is TGTGCCCTCAGAGTAGCGGGGGAAGTTGAGCAGTTCTTC. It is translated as CALRVAGEVEQFF.

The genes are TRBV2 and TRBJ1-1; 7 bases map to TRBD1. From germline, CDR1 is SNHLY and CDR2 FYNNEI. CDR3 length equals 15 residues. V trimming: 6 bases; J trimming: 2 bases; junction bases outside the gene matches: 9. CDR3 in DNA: TGTGCCAGCAGAGATACCGGGACAGCAAACACTGAAGCTTTCTTT. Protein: CASRDTGTANTEAFF.

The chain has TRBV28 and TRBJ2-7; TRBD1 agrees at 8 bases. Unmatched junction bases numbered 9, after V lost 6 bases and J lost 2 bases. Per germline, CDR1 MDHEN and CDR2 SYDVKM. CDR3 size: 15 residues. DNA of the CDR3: TGTGCCAGCAGCGGACGCGGGACAGGCACCTACGAGCAGTACGTC. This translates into CASSGRGTGTYEQYV.

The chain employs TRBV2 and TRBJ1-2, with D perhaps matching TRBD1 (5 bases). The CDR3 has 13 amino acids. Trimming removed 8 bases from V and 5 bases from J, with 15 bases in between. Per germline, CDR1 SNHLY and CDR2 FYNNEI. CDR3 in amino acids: CASFLRDLYGYTF. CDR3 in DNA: TGTGCCAGCTTCCTACGGGACTTATATGGCTACACCTTC.

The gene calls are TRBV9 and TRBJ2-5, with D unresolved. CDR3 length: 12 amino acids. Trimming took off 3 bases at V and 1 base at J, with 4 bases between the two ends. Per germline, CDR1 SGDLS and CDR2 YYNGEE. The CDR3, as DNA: TGTGCCAGCAGCGCCTCCCAAGAGACCCAGTACTTC. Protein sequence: CASSASQETQYF. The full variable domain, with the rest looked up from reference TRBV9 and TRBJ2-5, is DSGVTQTPKHLITATGQRVTLRCSPRSGDLSVYWYQQSLDQGLQFLIQYYNGEERAKGNILERFSAQQFPDLHSELNLSSLELGDSALYFCASSASQETQYFGPGTRLLVL.

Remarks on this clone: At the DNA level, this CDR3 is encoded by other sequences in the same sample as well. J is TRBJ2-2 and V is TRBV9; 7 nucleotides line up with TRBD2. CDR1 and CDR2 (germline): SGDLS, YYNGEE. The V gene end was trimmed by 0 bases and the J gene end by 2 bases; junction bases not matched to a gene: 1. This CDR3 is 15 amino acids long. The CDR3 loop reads CASSVGLANTGELFF. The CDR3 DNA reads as TGTGCCAGCAGCGTAGGACTAGCAAACACCGGGGAGCTGTTTTTT.

CDR3: CATSDLPVNDTQYF. The CDR3 DNA follows: TGTGCCACCAGTGATTTGCCAGTCAACGATACGCAGTATTTT. The rearrangement links TRBV24-1 to TRBJ2-3, with unresolved D. This CDR3 comprises 14 residues. Between the trimmed V and J ends, which lost 0 bases and 6 bases, there was a span of 9 bases. Germline V lookup: CDR1 KGHDR, CDR2 SFDVKD.

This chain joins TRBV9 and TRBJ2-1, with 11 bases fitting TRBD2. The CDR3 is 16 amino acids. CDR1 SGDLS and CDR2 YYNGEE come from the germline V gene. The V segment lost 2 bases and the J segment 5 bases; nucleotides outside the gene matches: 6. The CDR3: CASSVPGLAADNEQFF. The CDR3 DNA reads TGTGCCAGCAGCGTCCCGGGACTAGCGGCTGACAATGAGCAGTTCTTC.

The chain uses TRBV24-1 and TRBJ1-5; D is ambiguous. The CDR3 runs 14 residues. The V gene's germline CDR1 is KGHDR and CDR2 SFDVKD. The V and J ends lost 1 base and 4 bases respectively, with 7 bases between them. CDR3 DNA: TGTGCCACCAGTGATTTTAACGGTAATCAGCCCCAGCATTTT. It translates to CATSDFNGNQPQHF.

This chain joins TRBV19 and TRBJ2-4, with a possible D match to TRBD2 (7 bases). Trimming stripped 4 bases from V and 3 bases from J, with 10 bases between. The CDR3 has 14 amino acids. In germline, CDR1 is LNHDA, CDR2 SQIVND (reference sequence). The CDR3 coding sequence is TGTGCCAGTAGTAAGGGGGAGGGCAAAAACATTCAGTACTTC. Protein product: CASSKGEGKNIQYF.

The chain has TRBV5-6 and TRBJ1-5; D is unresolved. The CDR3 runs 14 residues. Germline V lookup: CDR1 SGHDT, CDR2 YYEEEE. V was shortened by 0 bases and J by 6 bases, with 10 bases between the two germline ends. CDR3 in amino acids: CASSLGARGQPQHF. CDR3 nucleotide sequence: TGTGCCAGCAGCTTGGGGGCTCGGGGTCAGCCCCAGCATTTT.

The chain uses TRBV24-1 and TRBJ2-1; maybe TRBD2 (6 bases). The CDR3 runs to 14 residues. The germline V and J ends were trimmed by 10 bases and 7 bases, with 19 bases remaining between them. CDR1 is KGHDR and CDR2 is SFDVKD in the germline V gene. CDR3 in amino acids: CATSWGDLKNEQFF. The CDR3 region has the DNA TGTGCCACATCATGGGGGGATTTGAAAAATGAGCAGTTCTTC.

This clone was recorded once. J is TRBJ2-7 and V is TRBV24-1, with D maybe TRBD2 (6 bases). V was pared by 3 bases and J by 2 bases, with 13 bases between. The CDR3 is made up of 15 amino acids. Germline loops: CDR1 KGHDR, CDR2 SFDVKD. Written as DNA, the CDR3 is TGTGCCACCAGTGATCCCCCTAGCGCTCCCTACGAGCAGTACGTC. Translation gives CATSDPPSAPYEQYV.

CDR3 sequence (DNA): TGTGCCAGCAGTTACAGGGTGGAAAATGAAAAACTGTTTTTT. Encoded protein: CASSYRVENEKLFF. This chain joins TRBV7-9 and TRBJ1-4; D is possibly TRBD1 (6 bases). The germline V gene has CDR1 SEHNR and CDR2 FQNEAQ (reference sequence). Trimming stripped 6 bases from V and 5 bases from J, with 13 bases between. This CDR3 has 14 amino acids.

Here the CDR3 reads CASTLGAGPYNEQFF. In DNA, the CDR3 is TGTGCCAGCACCCTTGGGGCAGGTCCCTACAATGAGCAGTTCTTC. The chain has TRBV5-4 and TRBJ2-1; D perhaps matches TRBD1 (5 bases). The CDR3 runs to 15 residues. V was shortened by 6 bases and J by 2 bases, with 15 bases between the two germline ends. Germline loops: CDR1 SGHNT, CDR2 YYREEE (reference sequence).

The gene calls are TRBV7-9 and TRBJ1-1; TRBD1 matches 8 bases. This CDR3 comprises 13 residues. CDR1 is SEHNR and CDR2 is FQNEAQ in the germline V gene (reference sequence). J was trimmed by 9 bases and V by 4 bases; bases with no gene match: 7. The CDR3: CASSYETGAKAFF. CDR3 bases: TGTGCCAGCAGCTACGAGACAGGGGCGAAAGCTTTCTTT. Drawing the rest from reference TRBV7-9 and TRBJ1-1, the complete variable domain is DTGVSQNPRHKITKRGQNVTFRCDPISEHNRLYWYRQTLGQGPEFLTYFQNEAQLEKSRLLSDRFSAERPKGSFSTLEIQRTEQGDSAMYLCASSYETGAKAFFGQGTRLTVV.